The rows below give T cell receptor beta chains drawn from one sample of a study of cytomegalovirus exposure and HLA in healthy donors. Libraries were prepared by immunoSEQ multiplex PCR; TCRdb keeps only in-frame clonotypes and omits some of them. The repertoire holds some 200,000 clones, approximately 70% seen once, with about 2.5% in the top ten. Specimen: PBMCs. Source of these receptors: a man aged 35 to 55 in good health and CMV-seropositive. Each CDR3 is given with its conserved first and last residue. The order of the fields is V gene, J gene, clone size, D gene, CDR3 DNA, CDR3 protein. The D gene is left open where the match is weak. Rows may omit the clone size; those that give it use once, few, many or a size class.

>TRBV9|TRBJ1-2|NA|NA
TGTGCCAGCAGCGTAATCCTAGACGTCGGCTACACCTTC
CASSVILDVGYTF
>TRBV5-4|TRBJ2-5|NA|NA
TGTGCCAGCAGCCCTGAGGGTGGGGGGGCCGGAGAGACCCAGTACTTC
CASSPEGGGAGETQYF
>TRBV28|TRBJ2-3|few|NA
TGTGCCAGCAGTGGGGCTCGACGAGATACGCAGTATTTT
CASSGARRDTQYF
>TRBV5-8|TRBJ2-2|once|NA
TGTGCCAGCAGCCGGCGGACAGCCACGAACACCGGGGAGCTGTTTTTT
CASSRRTATNTGELFF
>TRBV4-1|TRBJ2-7|NA|TRBD1
TGCGCCAGCAGCCTCACTGGGGACAGTTCCTACGAGCAGTACTTC
CASSLTGDSSYEQYF
>TRBV9|TRBJ2-3|few|TRBD1
TGTGCCAGCAGCCCCTGGACAGGTTCGACAGATACGCAGTATTTT
CASSPWTGSTDTQYF
>TRBV6-1|TRBJ2-7|once|TRBD1
TGTGCCAGCAGTGAACAAGGACAGGGGTTGGGGGAGCAGTACTTC
CASSEQGQGLGEQYF
>TRBV19|TRBJ2-7|NA|TRBD1
TGTGCCAGTCAAGGGACAGGGTGGCCCTACGAGCAGTACTTT
CASQGTGWPYEQYF
>TRBV7-6|TRBJ1-1|NA|NA
TGTGCCAGCAGCTTAGGGACCCCCGACAGGCCTACTGAAGCTTTCTTT
CASSLGTPDRPTEAFF
>TRBV2|TRBJ2-1|once|TRBD1
TGTGCCAGCAGAACGGGACAGGGGAACGATGAGCAGTTCTTC
CASRTGQGNDEQFF
>TRBV19|TRBJ1-2|NA|TRBD1
TGTGCCAGTAGTCCCCGGACAGGGCTGTCAACCGATGGCTACACCTTC
CASSPRTGLSTDGYTF
>TRBV6-1|TRBJ2-5|NA|TRBD2
TGTGCCAGCAGGGGGGTCGGGGGGGAGACCCAGTACTTC
CASRGVGGETQYF
>TRBV19|TRBJ2-2|NA|TRBD2
TGTGCCAGTAGTCCTACCGGGACTACCCACACCGGGGAGCTGTTTTTT
CASSPTGTTHTGELFF
>TRBV6-5|TRBJ1-1|few|TRBD1
TGTGCCAGCACCATGGACAGGGGGGACACTGAAGCTTTCTTT
CASTMDRGDTEAFF
>TRBV5-1|TRBJ1-5|NA|NA
TGCGCCAGCAGCCAGGAGGGCCATCAGCCCCAGCATTTT
CASSQEGHQPQHF
>TRBV28|TRBJ1-1|NA|TRBD1
TGTGCCAGCAGTTTGGGACAGGGGACTGAAGCTTTCTTT
CASSLGQGTEAFF
>TRBV5-1|TRBJ2-2|NA|NA
TGCGCCAGCAGCTTGGATAGACGGGACTCCGGGGAGCTGTTTTTT
CASSLDRRDSGELFF
>TRBV5-6|TRBJ2-7|NA|TRBD2
TGTGCCAGCAGCGTCTCGGGGGGGGCCTACTACGAGCAGTACTTC
CASSVSGGAYYEQYF
>TRBV6-5|TRBJ2-1|NA|NA
TGTGCCAGCAGTCGGACACTAAACAATGAGCAGTTCTTC
CASSRTLNNEQFF
>TRBV5-5|TRBJ1-3|few|TRBD1
TGTGCCAGCAGCTCCCTACCGGGACAGGGAAACTCTGGAAACACCATATATTTT
CASSSLPGQGNSGNTIYF
>TRBV6-5|TRBJ1-5|NA|NA
TGTGCCAGCATGCCACTCGGGGGGGAGCCCCAGCATTTT
CASMPLGGEPQHF
>TRBV4-2|TRBJ1-1|NA|NA
TGTGCCAGCAGCCCACTGCGGAACACTGAAGCTTTCTTT
CASSPLRNTEAFF